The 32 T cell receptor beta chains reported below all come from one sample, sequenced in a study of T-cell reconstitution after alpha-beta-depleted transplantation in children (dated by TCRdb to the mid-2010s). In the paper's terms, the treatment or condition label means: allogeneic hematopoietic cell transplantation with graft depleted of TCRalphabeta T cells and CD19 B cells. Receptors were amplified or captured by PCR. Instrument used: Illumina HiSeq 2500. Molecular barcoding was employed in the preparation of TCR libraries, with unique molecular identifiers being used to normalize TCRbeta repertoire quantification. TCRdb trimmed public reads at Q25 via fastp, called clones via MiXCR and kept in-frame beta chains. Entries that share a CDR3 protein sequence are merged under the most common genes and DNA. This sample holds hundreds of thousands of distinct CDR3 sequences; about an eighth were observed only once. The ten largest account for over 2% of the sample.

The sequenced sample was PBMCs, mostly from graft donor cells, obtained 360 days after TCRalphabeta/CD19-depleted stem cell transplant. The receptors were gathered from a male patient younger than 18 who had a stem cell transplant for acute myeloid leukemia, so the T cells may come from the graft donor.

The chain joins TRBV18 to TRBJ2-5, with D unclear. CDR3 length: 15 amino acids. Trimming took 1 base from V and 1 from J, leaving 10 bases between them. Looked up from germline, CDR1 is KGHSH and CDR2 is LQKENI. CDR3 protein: CASSPRSGTQETQYF. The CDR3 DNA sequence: TGTGCCAGCTCACCACGCTCAGGCACCCAAGAGACCCAGTACTTC.

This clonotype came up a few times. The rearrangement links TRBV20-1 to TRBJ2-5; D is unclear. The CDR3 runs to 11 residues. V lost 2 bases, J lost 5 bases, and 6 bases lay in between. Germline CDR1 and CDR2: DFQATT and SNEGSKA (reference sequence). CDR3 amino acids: CSARSWETQYF. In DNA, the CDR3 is TGCAGTGCTAGATCATGGGAGACCCAGTACTTC.

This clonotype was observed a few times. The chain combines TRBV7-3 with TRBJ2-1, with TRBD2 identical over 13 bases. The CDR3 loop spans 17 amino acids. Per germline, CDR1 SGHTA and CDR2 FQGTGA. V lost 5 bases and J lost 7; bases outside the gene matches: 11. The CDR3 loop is CASSMLGLAGAENEQFF. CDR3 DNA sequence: TGTGCCAGCAGCATGCTAGGACTAGCGGGAGCAGAAAATGAGCAGTTCTTC.

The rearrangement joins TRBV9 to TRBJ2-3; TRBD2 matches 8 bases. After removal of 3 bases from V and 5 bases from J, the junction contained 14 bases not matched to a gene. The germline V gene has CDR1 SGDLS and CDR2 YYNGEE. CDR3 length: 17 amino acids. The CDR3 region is CASSAPGGEGLGDTQYF. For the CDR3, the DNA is TGTGCCAGCAGCGCCCCCGGGGGGGAGGGCCTTGGAGATACGCAGTATTTT.

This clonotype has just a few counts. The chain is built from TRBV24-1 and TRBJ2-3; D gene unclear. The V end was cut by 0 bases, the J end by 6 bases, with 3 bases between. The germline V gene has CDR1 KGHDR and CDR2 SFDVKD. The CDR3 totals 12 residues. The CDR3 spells CATSDLLDTQYF. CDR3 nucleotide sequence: TGTGCCACCAGTGATTTGTTGGATACGCAGTATTTT.

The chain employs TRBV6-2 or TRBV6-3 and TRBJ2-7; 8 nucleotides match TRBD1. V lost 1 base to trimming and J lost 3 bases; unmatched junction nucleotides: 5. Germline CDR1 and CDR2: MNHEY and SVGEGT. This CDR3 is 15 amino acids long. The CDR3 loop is CASSYWQGAFYEQYF. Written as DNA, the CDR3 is TGTGCCAGCAGTTACTGGCAGGGGGCGTTCTACGAGCAGTACTTC.

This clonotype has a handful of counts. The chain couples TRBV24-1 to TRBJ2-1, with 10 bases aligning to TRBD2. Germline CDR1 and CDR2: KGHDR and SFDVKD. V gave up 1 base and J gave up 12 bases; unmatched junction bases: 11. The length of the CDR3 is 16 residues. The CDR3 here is CATSDLASGSFSAQFF. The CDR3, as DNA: TGTGCCACCAGTGATTTAGCTAGCGGGAGTTTTTCTGCGCAGTTCTTC.

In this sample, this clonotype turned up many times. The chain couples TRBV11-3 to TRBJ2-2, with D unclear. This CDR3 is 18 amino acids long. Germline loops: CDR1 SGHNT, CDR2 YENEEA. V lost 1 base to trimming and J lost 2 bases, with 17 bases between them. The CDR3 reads CASSLGVATPVNTGELFF. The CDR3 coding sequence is TGTGCCAGCAGCTTAGGTGTAGCAACCCCAGTAAACACCGGGGAGCTGTTTTTT.

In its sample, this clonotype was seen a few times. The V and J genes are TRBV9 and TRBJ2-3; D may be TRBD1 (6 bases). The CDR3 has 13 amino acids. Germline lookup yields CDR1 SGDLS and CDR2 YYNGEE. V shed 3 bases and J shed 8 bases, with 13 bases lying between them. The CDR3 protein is CASSEGVIGTQYF. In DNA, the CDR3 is TGTGCCAGCAGCGAGGGGGTTATCGGTACGCAGTATTTT.

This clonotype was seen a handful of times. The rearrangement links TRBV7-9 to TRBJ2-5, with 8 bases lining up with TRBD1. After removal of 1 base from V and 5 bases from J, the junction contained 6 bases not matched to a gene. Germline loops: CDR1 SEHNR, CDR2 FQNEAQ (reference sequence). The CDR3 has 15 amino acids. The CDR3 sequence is CASSLVGQGSETQYF. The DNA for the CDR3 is TGTGCCAGCAGCTTAGTCGGACAGGGTAGCGAGACCCAGTACTTC.

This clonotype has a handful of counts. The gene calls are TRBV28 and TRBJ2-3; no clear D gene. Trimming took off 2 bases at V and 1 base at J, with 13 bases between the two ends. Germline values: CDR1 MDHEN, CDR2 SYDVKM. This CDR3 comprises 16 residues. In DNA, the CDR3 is TGTGCCAGCAGTTTAAGGATTCTCGGAGGCACAGATACGCAGTATTTT. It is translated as CASSLRILGGTDTQYF. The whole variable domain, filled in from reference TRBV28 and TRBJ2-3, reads DVKVTQSSRYLVKRTGEKVFLECVQDMDHENMFWYRQDPGLGLRLIYFSYDVKMKEKGDIPEGYSVSREKKERFSLILESASTNQTSMYLCASSLRILGGTDTQYFGPGTRLTVL.

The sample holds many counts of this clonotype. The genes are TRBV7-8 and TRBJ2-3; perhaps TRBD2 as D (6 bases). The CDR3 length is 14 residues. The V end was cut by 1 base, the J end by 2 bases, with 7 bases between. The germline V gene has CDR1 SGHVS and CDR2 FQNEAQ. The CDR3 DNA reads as TGTGCCAGCAGCTTAGGACTAGACACAGATACGCAGTATTTT. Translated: CASSLGLDTDTQYF.

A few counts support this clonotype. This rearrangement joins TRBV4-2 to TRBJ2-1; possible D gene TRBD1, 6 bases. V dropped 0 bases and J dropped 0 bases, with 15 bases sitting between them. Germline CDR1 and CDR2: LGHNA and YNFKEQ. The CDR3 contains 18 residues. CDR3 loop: CASSQDLGAVRSYNEQFF. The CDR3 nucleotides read TGTGCCAGCAGCCAAGATTTGGGGGCGGTCCGCTCCTACAATGAGCAGTTCTTC.

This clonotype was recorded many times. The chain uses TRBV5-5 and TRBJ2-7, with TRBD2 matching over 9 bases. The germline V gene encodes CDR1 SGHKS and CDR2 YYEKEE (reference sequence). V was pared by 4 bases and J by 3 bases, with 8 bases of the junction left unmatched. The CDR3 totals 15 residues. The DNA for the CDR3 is TGTGCCAGCAGCACCGCTAGCGGGACGATCTACGAGCAGTACTTC. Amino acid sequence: CASSTASGTIYEQYF.

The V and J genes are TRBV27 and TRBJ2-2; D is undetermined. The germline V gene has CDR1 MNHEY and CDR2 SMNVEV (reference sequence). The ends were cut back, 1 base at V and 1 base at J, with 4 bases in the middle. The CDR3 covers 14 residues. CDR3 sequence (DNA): TGTGCCAGCAGTTTATTTGGGAACACCGGGGAGCTGTTTTTT. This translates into CASSLFGNTGELFF.

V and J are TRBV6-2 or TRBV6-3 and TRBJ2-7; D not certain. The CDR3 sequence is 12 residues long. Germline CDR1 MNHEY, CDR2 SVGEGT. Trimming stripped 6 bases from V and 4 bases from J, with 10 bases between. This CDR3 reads CASSRMAYEQYF. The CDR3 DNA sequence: TGTGCCAGCAGCAGGATGGCTTACGAGCAGTACTTC.

The CDR3 here is CASSLDRQLVTQYF. CDR3 DNA: TGTGCCAGCAGCTTAGATCGGCAGTTGGTGACCCAGTACTTC. The chain is built from TRBV11-2 and TRBJ2-5; D call uncertain. Trimming cost V 0 bases and J 7 bases, with 12 bases left between them. CDR1 is SGHAT and CDR2 is FQNNGV in the germline V gene. There are 14 residues in the CDR3.

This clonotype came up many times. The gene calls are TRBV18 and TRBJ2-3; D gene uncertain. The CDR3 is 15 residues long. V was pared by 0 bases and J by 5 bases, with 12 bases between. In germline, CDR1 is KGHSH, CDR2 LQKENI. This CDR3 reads CASSPPSRVGDTQYF. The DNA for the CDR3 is TGTGCCAGCTCACCACCGTCTAGAGTTGGAGATACGCAGTATTTT.

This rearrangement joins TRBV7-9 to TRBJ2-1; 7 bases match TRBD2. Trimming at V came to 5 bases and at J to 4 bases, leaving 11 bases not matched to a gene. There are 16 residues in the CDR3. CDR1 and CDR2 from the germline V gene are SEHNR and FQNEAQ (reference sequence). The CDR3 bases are TGTGCCAGCAGCCAAGGGCCAGCGGGATTATACAATGAGCAGTTCTTC. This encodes CASSQGPAGLYNEQFF.

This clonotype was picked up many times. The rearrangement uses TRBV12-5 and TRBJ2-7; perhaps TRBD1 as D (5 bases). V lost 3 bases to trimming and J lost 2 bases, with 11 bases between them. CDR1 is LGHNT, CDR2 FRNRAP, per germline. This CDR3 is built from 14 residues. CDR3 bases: TGTGCTAGTGGTTTCCCCGGACAAGCCTACGAGCAGTACTTC. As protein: CASGFPGQAYEQYF.

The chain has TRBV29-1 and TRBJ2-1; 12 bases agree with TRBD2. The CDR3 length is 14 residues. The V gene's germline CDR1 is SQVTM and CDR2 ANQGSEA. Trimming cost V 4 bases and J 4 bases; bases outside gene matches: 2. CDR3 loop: CSVAGLAGYNEQFF. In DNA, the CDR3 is TGCAGCGTTGCTGGACTAGCGGGATACAATGAGCAGTTCTTC.

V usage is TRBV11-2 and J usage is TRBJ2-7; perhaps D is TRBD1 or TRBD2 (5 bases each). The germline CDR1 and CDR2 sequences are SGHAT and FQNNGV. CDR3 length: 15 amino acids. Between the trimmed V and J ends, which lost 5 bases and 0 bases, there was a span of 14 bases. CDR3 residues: CASSPGQLTSYEQYF. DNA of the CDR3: TGTGCCAGCAGCCCGGGGCAGCTTACCTCCTACGAGCAGTACTTC. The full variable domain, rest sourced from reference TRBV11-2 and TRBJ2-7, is EAGVAQSPRYKIIEKRQSVAFWCNPISGHATLYWYQQILGQGPKLLIQFQNNGVVDDSQLPKDRFSAERLKGVDSTLKIQPAKLEDSAVYLCASSPGQLTSYEQYFGPGTRLTVT.

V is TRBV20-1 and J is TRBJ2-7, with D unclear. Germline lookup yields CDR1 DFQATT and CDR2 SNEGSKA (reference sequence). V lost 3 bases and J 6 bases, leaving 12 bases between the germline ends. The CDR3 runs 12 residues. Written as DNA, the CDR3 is TGCAGTGCTAGCTTGAGCGTAGGCGAGCAGTACTTC. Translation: CSASLSVGEQYF.

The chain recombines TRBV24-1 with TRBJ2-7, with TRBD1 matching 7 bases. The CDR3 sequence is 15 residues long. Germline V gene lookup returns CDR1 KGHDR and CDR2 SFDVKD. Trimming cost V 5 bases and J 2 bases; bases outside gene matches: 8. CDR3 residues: CATSGPTGWPYEQYF. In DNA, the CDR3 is TGTGCCACCAGTGGTCCGACAGGGTGGCCCTACGAGCAGTACTTC.

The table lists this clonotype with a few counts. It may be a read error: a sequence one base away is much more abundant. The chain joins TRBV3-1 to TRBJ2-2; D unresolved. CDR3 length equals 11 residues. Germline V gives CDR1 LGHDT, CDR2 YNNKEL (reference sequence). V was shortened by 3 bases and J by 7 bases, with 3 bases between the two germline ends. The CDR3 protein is CASSQGGELFF. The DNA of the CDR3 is TGTGCCAGCAGCCAGGGCGGGGAGCTGTTTTTT.

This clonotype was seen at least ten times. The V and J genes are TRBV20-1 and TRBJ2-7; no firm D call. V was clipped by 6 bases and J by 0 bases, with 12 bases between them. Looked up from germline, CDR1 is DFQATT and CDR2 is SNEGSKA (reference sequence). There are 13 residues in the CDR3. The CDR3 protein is CSAPGWSSYEQYF. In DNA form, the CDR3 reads TGCAGTGCCCCAGGTTGGAGCTCCTACGAGCAGTACTTC.

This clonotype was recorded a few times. For the CDR3, the DNA is TGTGCCAGCAGTCACCGAAGGGACAGGGTCACTTACGAGCAGTACTTC. Its translation is CASSHRRDRVTYEQYF. The genes are TRBV27 and TRBJ2-7, with 9 bases matching TRBD1. The junction had 12 bases not matched to a gene; V was cut back by 5 bases and J by 4 bases. This CDR3 has 16 amino acids. Germline-derived CDR1 and CDR2 are MNHEY and SMNVEV (reference sequence).

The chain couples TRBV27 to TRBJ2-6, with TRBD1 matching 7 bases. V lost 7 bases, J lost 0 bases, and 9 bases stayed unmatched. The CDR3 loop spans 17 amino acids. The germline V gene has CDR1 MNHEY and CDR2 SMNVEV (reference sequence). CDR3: CASKKGTAFSGANVLTF. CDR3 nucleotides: TGTGCCAGCAAAAAAGGGACAGCCTTCTCTGGGGCCAACGTCCTGACTTTC.

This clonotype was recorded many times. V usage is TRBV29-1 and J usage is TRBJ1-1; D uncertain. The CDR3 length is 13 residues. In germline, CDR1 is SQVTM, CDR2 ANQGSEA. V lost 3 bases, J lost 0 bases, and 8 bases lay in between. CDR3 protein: CSVDGRLNTEAFF. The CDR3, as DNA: TGCAGCGTTGATGGTCGGTTGAACACTGAAGCTTTCTTT.

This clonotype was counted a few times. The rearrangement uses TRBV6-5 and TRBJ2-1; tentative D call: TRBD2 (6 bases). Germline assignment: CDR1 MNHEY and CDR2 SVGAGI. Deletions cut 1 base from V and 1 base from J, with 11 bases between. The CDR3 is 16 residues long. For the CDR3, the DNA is TGTGCCAGCAGTTACTATTCCGGGACTTCCTACAATGAGCAGTTCTTC. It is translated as CASSYYSGTSYNEQFF.

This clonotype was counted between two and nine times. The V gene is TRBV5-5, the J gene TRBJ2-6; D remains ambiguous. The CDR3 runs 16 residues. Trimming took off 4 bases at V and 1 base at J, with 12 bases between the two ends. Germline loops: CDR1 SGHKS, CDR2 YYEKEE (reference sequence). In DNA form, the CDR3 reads TGTGCCAGCAGCGAAACATTGCCTTCTGGGGCCAACGTCCTGACTTTC. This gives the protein CASSETLPSGANVLTF. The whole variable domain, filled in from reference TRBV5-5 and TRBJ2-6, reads DAGVTQSPTHLIKTRGQQVTLRCSPISGHKSVSWYQQVLGQGPQFIFQYYEKEERGRGNFPDRFSARQFPNYSSELNVNALLLGDSALYLCASSETLPSGANVLTFGAGSRLTVL.

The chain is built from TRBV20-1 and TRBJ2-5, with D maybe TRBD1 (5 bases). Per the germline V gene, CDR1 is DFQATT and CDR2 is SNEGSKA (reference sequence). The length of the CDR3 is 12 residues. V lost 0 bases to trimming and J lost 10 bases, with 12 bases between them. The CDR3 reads CSARDLRQGQYF. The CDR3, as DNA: TGCAGTGCTAGAGATCTGCGGCAGGGCCAGTACTTC.